The 21 T cell receptor beta chains presented below share a single source sample, sequenced in a study of regulatory T cells in long-lasting Graves disease listed by TCRdb under 2021. Library prep was done by multiplex PCR. The run used an Illumina HiSeq 4000. To build TCR beta libraries, CDR3 regions were amplified by Arm-PCR using iRepertoire HTBI primers. TCRdb ran its own pipeline on the public reads, namely fastp trimming at Q25 and MiXCR clone calling, and kept in-frame beta chains. When rows share a CDR3 protein, they turn into one entry using the most common DNA and genes. The sample profile shows 400,000 to 500,000 distinct CDR3 sequences; about 22% of them were found once. The top ten constitute roughly 7.1% of the sample. What this sample's time point label stands for: persistent/refractory GD, antithyroid drugs over 5 years with positive TRAb. For both TCR sequencing and RNA sequencing, RNA was extracted from PBMCs using TRIzol.

The sequencing here drew on peripheral blood mononuclear cells (PBMCs), taken when the disease was refractory, from a patient treated with antithyroid drugs. These receptors were obtained from a female donor with Graves disease.

This clonotype was seen many times. The chain employs TRBV6-2 or TRBV6-3 and TRBJ2-2; D ambiguous. The CDR3 is 13 amino acids. In germline, CDR1 is MNHEY, CDR2 SVGEGT. V shed 3 bases and J shed 6 bases, with 8 bases lying between them. CDR3 coding DNA: TGTGCCAGCAGTTATGGAACACCCGGGGAGCTGTTTTTT. Its translation: CASSYGTPGELFF.

CDR3 nucleotide sequence: TGTGCCAGCAGCTTCTCCCCGGGACAAGGTTACGGGGGAATACTCGAGCAGTACTTC. As protein: CASSFSPGQGYGGILEQYF. The genes are TRBV7-9 and TRBJ2-7; possibly TRBD1 or TRBD2 for D (6 bases each). The V end was cut by 3 bases, the J end by 6 bases, with 30 bases between. The germline V gene encodes CDR1 SEHNR and CDR2 FQNEAQ (reference sequence). The CDR3 is 19 residues long.

The chain carries TRBV15 and TRBJ2-7; D might be TRBD1 (6 bases). The V and J ends lost 0 bases and 2 bases respectively, with 23 bases between them. Germline V gene data show CDR1 as LNHNV and CDR2 as YYDKDF (reference sequence). The CDR3 is made up of 19 amino acids. CDR3 bases: TGTGCCACCAGCAGAGATCACTGGACAGCGGTCAGCGGAGCCTACGAGCAGTACTTC. This encodes CATSRDHWTAVSGAYEQYF.

As to this clonotype: Germline is not matched at one junction end, which may reflect a read error. The V and J genes are TRBV28 and TRBJ1-6, with 8 bases aligning to TRBD1. Germline values: CDR1 MDHEN, CDR2 SYDVKM. CDR3 length equals 14 residues. CDR3: CVSRPDRERSPLHF. CDR3 DNA sequence: TGTGTCAGCAGGCCGGACAGGGAACGATCACCCCTCCACTTT.

The sample holds many counts of this clonotype. The CDR3 nucleotides read TGTGCCAGCGTAGGACAAGGCCATGGCTACACCTTC. Residues: CASVGQGHGYTF. The rearrangement links TRBV2 to TRBJ1-2, with D maybe TRBD1 (5 bases). The CDR3 has 12 residues. Germline CDR1 reads SNHLY; CDR2 reads FYNNEI. Deletions cut 8 bases from V and 6 bases from J, with 13 bases between. Complete variable domain (other parts from reference TRBV2 and TRBJ1-2): EPEVTQTPSHQVTQMGQEVILRCVPISNHLYFYWYRQILGQKVEFLVSFYNNEISEKSEIFDDQFSVERPDGSNFTLKIRSTKLEDSAMYFCASVGQGHGYTFGSGTRLTVV.

Ten or more counts support this clonotype. The V and J genes are TRBV3-1 and TRBJ2-7; D may match TRBD1 or TRBD2 (5 bases each). Per germline, CDR1 LGHDT and CDR2 YNNKEL (reference sequence). Trimming cost V 1 base and J 7 bases, with 11 bases left between them. The CDR3 loop spans 13 amino acids. CDR3 sequence reads: CASSQVGPREQYF. The CDR3 DNA sequence: TGTGCCAGCAGCCAAGTGGGACCGAGGGAGCAGTACTTC.

The DNA of the CDR3 is TGTGCCAGCAGCTTTGGGGTACTAGCCAAAAACATTCAGTACTTC. Translated, it gives CASSFGVLAKNIQYF. V gene TRBV5-8 combines with J gene TRBJ2-4, with unresolved D. Germline V CDR1 and CDR2: SGHTS, YDEGEE. The CDR3 runs to 15 residues. V was pared by 2 bases and J by 0 bases, with 9 bases between.

V is TRBV7-8 and J is TRBJ1-1, with 7 positions matching TRBD1. Germline lookup yields CDR1 SGHVS and CDR2 FQNEAQ. The CDR3 extends over 17 amino acids. The V and J ends lost 7 bases and 4 bases, in that order; junction bases with no gene match: 18. The CDR3 loop reads CASTLKAVRGWATEAFF. In nucleotides, the CDR3 is TGTGCCAGCACCCTCAAGGCCGTCAGGGGGTGGGCCACTGAAGCTTTCTTT.

This clonotype was recorded a few times. This rearrangement joins TRBV12-3 or TRBV12-4 to TRBJ2-2, with 10 bases fitting TRBD2. The CDR3 is 15 residues long. Trimming removed 5 bases from V and 4 bases from J; junction bases left unmatched: 4. The DNA for the CDR3 is TGTGCCAGCAGTCCCAGCGGGAGGGGCACCGGGGAGCTGTTTTTT. As protein: CASSPSGRGTGELFF.

A remark on this clonotype: It may be a read error: a sequence one base away is much more abundant. The V call is TRBV27, the J call TRBJ2-4; no clear D. CDR1 and CDR2 (germline): MNHEY, SMNVEV (reference sequence). The CDR3 is 15 amino acids. CDR3 coding DNA: TGTGTCAGCATTGGGTCTCCGATAGCCAAAAACATTCAGTACTTC. This codes for CVSIGSPIAKNIQYF.

This clonotype has more than one count but fewer than ten. This CDR3 reads CSARGGSLAGAGEQYF. CDR3 coding DNA: TGCAGTGCTAGAGGGGGGTCGCTAGCGGGAGCCGGCGAGCAGTACTTC. The chain uses TRBV20-1 and TRBJ2-7; 10 bases fit TRBD2. Unmatched junction bases numbered 12, after V lost 1 base and J lost 6 bases. Per the germline V gene, CDR1 is DFQATT and CDR2 is SNEGSKA (reference sequence). The CDR3 covers 16 residues.

This clonotype was recorded at least ten times. The CDR3 region has the DNA TGTGCCAGCAGCAGACGCAGTACTTCCTACGAGCAGTACTTC. It specifies CASSRRSTSYEQYF. The V call is TRBV2, the J call TRBJ2-7; unclear D gene. This CDR3 is 14 amino acids long. Germline assignment: CDR1 SNHLY and CDR2 FYNNEI. Deletions cut 6 bases from V and 1 base from J, with 13 bases between. Drawing the rest from reference TRBV2 and TRBJ2-7, the complete variable domain is EPEVTQTPSHQVTQMGQEVILRCVPISNHLYFYWYRQILGQKVEFLVSFYNNEISEKSEIFDDQFSVERPDGSNFTLKIRSTKLEDSAMYFCASSRRSTSYEQYFGPGTRLTVT.

This clonotype was counted many times. A junction boundary mismatches the germline segment, possibly from a read error. The chain uses TRBV28 and TRBJ2-5; the match to TRBD2 covers 8 bases. Germline CDR1 is MDHEN and CDR2 is SYDVKM. The CDR3 has 12 residues. CDR3 loop: CASSSVSGARHF. CDR3 DNA sequence: TGTGCCAGCAGTTCGGTTAGCGGGGCCCGCCACTTC.

This clonotype has a count of ten or more. The chain combines TRBV6-2 or TRBV6-3 with TRBJ1-1, with D hard to call. The germline gives CDR1 MNHEY, CDR2 SVGEGT. V dropped 3 bases and J dropped 5 bases, with 10 bases sitting between them. The CDR3 sequence is 13 residues long. CDR3 amino acids: CASSYTVTTEAFF. CDR3 nucleotide sequence: TGTGCCAGCAGTTATACGGTTACTACTGAAGCTTTCTTT.

This clonotype was seen a handful of times. This chain links TRBV27 with TRBJ1-2; D unresolved. V shed 5 bases and J shed 4 bases, with 14 bases lying between them. CDR1 MNHEY and CDR2 SMNVEV come from the germline V gene (reference sequence). The CDR3 length is 14 residues. Written as DNA, the CDR3 is TGTGCCAGCAGTCCCAAGGGCTGGAGCTATGGCTACACCTTC. Amino acid sequence: CASSPKGWSYGYTF.

V is TRBV27 and J is TRBJ2-1; D perhaps matches TRBD2 (6 bases). Germline CDR1 reads MNHEY; CDR2 reads SMNVEV (reference sequence). The V and J ends lost 4 bases and 7 bases respectively, with 17 bases between them. This CDR3 contains 15 residues. This CDR3 reads CASSWAGRSRNEQFF. The CDR3 DNA is TGTGCCAGCAGTTGGGCGGGGCGTTCTAGGAATGAGCAGTTCTTC.

This clonotype was recorded a few times. The J gene is TRBJ2-7, the V gene TRBV5-1; 9 nucleotides align to TRBD2. The CDR3 covers 17 residues. The germline CDR1 and CDR2 sequences are SGHRS and YFSETQ. J was trimmed by 0 bases and V by 2 bases; bases with no gene match: 9. The CDR3 bases are TGCGCCAGCAGCTTTGCTAGCGGGATAGAGAGCTCCTACGAGCAGTACTTC. Amino acid sequence: CASSFASGIESSYEQYF.

The table lists this clonotype with a few counts. This may arise from a read error, as a much more abundant clone is one base away. The gene calls are TRBV28 and TRBJ1-6, with a weak D call TRBD1 (6 bases). Trimming stripped 8 bases from V and 8 bases from J, with 19 bases between. Germline values: CDR1 MDHEN, CDR2 SYDVKM. The CDR3 consists of 15 residues. CDR3 in amino acids: CASQTDLEGDSPLHF. The CDR3 DNA reads as TGTGCCAGCCAGACCGACTTGGAGGGGGATTCACCCCTCCACTTT.

This clonotype was detected ten times or more. The chain uses TRBV7-2 and TRBJ2-4; no clear D gene. CDR1 is SGHTA, CDR2 FQGNSA, per germline. The CDR3 loop spans 14 amino acids. V dropped 0 bases and J dropped 0 bases, with 3 bases sitting between them. The CDR3 region has the DNA TGTGCCAGCAGCTTAGCACCAGCCAAAAACATTCAGTACTTC. Protein product: CASSLAPAKNIQYF. The variable domain in full, with the rest retrieved from reference TRBV7-2 and TRBJ2-4, is GAGVSQSPSNKVTEKGKDVELRCDPISGHTALYWYRQSLGQGLEFLIYFQGNSAPDKSGLPSDRFSAERTGGSVSTLTIQRTQQEDSAVYLCASSLAPAKNIQYFGAGTRLSVL.

This clonotype has just a few counts. V and J are TRBV7-9 and TRBJ1-1, with a possible D match to TRBD1 (5 bases). The CDR3 is 15 residues long. Germline-derived CDR1 and CDR2 are SEHNR and FQNEAQ (reference sequence). Trimming took 7 bases from V and 2 from J, leaving 17 bases between them. The CDR3 bases are TGTGCCAGCACCCCCCCGGCAGGGTCAAACACTGAAGCTTTCTTT. This sequence encodes CASTPPAGSNTEAFF.

This clonotype showed up many times. J is TRBJ1-1 and V is TRBV28; D might be TRBD1 (6 bases). Germline V gene sequence: CDR1 MDHEN, CDR2 SYDVKM. The V gene lost 4 bases and the J gene lost 2 bases, with 11 bases spanning the gap. The CDR3 is 14 residues long. The CDR3 loop is CASSSPDSNTEAFF. The CDR3 region has the DNA TGTGCCAGCAGTTCACCGGACAGCAACACTGAAGCTTTCTTT.